This TCR beta chain was sequenced during a study of shared T cell receptors in the human thymus. Repertoires were generated with immunoSEQ multiplex PCR, while TCRdb's copy carries only in-frame clones and drops some. The sample yields over 450,000 clones, around three quarters seen once. This CDR3 region has 19 residues. CDR1 and CDR2 (germline): WNHNN, SYGVQD (reference sequence). Trimming left V 5 bases short and J 5 bases short, with 29 bases between. The same data also went into a second study, on human thymus T cells. From that second work: Thymus tissue for the work was resected from patients undergoing corrective heart surgery.

Sequencing was performed on thymocytes. The receptor's source is a boy younger than two with a congenital heart defect. This rearrangement joins TRBV10-1 to TRBJ2-3, with TRBD2 as a possible D gene (6 bases). CDR3 loop: CASSPRREGRDPLGDTQYF. Here the CDR3 DNA reads TGCGCCAGCAGTCCACGCAGAGAGGGGCGGGACCCCCTGGGAGATACGCAGTATTTT.